This T cell receptor (beta chain) originates from a study of blood T cells in healthy people across ages. Whole-study findings and limits: With age, beta diversity per million T cells declined roughly linearly, significantly by 40.

The use of a sample-barcoded 5' primer and a J-beta primer mix characterized a second PCR of roughly 6 to 12 cycles. TCRdb re-derived calls from the 5' RACE reads in MiXCR, one entry per CDR3 protein. The data contain approximately 800,000 distinct CDR3 sequences, around two thirds of them singletons. This clonotype turned up a few times. Its specificity is unknown. Per germline, CDR1 SGHTA and CDR2 FQGNSA. CDR3 length equals 14 residues. Trimming left V 3 bases short and J 2 bases short, with 10 bases between. This receptor was identified in a young man in good health. The V and J genes are TRBV7-2 and TRBJ1-2; D not certain. Sequenced input: blood. The CDR3 reads CASSLDGGNYGYTF. The CDR3 DNA reads as TGTGCCAGCAGCTTGGACGGCGGGAACTATGGCTACACCTTC.